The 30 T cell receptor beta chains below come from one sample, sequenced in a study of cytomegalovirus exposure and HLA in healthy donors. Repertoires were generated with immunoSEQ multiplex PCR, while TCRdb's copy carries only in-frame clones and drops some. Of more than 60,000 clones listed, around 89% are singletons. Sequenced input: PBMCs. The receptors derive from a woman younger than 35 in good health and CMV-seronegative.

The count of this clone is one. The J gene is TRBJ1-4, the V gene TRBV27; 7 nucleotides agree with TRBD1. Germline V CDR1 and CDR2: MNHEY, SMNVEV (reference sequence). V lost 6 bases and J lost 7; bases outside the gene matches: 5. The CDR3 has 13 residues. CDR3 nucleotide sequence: TGTGCCAGCAGGGACAGGTTAGGTGAAAAACTGTTTTTT. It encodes CASRDRLGEKLFF.

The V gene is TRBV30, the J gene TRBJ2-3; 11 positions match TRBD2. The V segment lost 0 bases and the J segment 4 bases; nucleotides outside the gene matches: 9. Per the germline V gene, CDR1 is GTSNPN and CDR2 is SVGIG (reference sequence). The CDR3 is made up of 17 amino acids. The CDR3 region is CAWSVSPLAGEADTQYF. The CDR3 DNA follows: TGTGCCTGGAGTGTAAGCCCACTAGCGGGGGAGGCAGATACGCAGTATTTT.

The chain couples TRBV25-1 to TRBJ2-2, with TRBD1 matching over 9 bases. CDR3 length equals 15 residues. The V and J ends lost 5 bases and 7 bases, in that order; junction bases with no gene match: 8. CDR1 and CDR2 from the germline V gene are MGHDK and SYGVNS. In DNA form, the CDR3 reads TGTGCCAGCAGTAATTACAGGGGGCCCGGCGGGGAGCTGTTTTTT. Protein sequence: CASSNYRGPGGELFF.

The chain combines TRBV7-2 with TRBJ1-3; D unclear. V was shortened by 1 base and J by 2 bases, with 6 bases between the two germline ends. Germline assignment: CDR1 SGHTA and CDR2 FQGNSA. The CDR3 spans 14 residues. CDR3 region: CASSLGGPGNTIYF. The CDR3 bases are TGTGCCAGCAGCTTAGGAGGGCCTGGAAACACCATATATTTT. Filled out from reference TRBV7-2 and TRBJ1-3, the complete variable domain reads GAGVSQSPSNKVTEKGKDVELRCDPISGHTALYWYRQSLGQGLEFLIYFQGNSAPDKSGLPSDRFSAERTGGSVSTLTIQRTQQEDSAVYLCASSLGGPGNTIYFGEGSWLTVV.

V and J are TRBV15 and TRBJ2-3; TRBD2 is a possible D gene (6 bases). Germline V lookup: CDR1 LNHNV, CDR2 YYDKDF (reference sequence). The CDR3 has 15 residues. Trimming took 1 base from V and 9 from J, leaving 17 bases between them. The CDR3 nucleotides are TGTGCCACCAGCAGAGGGCCTAGCGACCTAGGGACGCAGTATTTT. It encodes CATSRGPSDLGTQYF.

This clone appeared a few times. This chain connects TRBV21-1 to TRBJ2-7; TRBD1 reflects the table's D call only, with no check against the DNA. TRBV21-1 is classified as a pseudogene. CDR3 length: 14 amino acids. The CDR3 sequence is CASSKSAEPYEQYF. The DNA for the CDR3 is TGTGCCAGCAGCAAAAGTGCAGAACCCTACGAGCAGTACTTC.

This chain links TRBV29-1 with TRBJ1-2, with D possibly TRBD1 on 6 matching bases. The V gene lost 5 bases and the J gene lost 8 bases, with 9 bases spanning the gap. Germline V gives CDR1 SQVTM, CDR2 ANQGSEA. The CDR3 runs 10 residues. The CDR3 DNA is TGCAGCGTTCCCGGGACAGGCTACACCTTC. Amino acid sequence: CSVPGTGYTF.

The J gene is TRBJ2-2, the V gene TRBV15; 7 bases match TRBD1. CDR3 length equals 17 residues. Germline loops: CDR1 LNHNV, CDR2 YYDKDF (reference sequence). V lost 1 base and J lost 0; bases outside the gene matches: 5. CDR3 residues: CATSRGQGVSNTGELFF. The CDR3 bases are TGTGCCACCAGCAGAGGGCAGGGGGTTTCGAACACCGGGGAGCTGTTTTTT.

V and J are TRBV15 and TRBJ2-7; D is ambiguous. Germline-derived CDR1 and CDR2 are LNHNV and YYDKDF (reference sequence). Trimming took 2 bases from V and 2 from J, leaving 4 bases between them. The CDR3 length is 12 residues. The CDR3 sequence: CATSRSTYEQYF. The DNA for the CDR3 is TGTGCCACCAGCAGATCTACCTACGAGCAGTACTTC.

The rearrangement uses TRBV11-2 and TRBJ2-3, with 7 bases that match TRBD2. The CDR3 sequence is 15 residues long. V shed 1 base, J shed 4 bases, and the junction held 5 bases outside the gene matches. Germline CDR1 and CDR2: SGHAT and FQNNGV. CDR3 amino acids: CASSLVLAGADTQYF. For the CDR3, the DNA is TGTGCCAGCAGCTTAGTATTGGCGGGAGCAGATACGCAGTATTTT.

The CDR3: CASSVVGGGNNEQFF. The CDR3 coding sequence is TGTGCCAGCAGCGTAGTTGGGGGGGGGAACAATGAGCAGTTCTTC. The chain recombines TRBV9 with TRBJ2-1; 7 bases are shared with TRBD2. Germline CDR1 SGDLS, CDR2 YYNGEE. Unmatched junction bases numbered 5, after V lost 0 bases and J lost 5 bases. The CDR3 is made up of 15 amino acids.

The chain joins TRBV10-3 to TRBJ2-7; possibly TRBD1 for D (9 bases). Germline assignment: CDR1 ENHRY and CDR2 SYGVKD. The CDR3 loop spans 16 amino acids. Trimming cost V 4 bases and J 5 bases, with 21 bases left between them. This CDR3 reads CAISGQGGTRADEQYF. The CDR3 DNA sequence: TGTGCCATCAGTGGACAGGGGGGGACTAGAGCTGACGAGCAGTACTTC.

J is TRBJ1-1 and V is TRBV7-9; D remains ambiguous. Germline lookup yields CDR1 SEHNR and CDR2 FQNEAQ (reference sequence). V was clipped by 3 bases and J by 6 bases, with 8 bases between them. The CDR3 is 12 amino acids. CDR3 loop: CASSFSGAEAFF. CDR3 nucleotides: TGTGCCAGCAGCTTTTCGGGTGCTGAAGCTTTCTTT.

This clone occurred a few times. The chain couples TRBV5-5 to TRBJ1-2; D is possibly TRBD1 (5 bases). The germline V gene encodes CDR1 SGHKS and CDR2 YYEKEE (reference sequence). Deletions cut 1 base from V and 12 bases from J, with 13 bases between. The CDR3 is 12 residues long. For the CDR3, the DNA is TGTGCCAGCAGCTTGACCGGGGGGGGTAACACCTTC. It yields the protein CASSLTGGGNTF.

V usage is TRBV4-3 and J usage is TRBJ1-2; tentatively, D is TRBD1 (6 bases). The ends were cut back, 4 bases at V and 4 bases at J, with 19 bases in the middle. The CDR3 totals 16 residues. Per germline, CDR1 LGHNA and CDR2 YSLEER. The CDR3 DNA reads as TGCGCCAGCAGCCCAGTTTTAGGACAGACGTCCTATGGCTACACCTTC. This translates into CASSPVLGQTSYGYTF.

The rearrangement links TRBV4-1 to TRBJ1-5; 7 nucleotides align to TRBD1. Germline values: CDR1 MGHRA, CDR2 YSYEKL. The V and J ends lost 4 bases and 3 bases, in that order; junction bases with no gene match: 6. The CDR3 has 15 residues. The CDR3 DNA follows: TGCGCCAGCAGCCTCCGGGACAGCCTCAATCAGCCCCAGCATTTT. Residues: CASSLRDSLNQPQHF.

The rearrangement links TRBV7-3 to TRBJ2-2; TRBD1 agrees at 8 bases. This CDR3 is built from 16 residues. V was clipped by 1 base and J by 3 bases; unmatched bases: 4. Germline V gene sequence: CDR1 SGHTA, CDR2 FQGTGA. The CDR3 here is CASSLNKDRDTGELFF. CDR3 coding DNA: TGTGCCAGCAGCTTAAATAAGGACAGGGACACCGGGGAGCTGTTTTTT.

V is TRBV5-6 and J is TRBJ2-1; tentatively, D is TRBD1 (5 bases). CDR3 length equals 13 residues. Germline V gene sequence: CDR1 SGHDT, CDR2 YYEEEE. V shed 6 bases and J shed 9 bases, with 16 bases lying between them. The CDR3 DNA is TGTGCCAGCACTCAGCAGGGTCGTGGTGAGCAGTTCTTC. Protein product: CASTQQGRGEQFF.

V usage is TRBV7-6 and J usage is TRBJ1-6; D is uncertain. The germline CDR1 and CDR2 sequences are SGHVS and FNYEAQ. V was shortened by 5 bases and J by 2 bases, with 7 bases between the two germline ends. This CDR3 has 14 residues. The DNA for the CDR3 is TGTGCCAGCAGCCCTGGGCCCTATAATTCACCCCTCCACTTT. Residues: CASSPGPYNSPLHF.

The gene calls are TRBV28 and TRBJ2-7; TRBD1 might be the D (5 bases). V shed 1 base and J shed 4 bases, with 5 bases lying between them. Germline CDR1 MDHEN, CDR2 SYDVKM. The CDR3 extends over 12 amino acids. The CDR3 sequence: CASSLSGYEQYF. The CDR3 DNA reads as TGTGCCAGCAGTTTATCAGGGTACGAGCAGTACTTC.

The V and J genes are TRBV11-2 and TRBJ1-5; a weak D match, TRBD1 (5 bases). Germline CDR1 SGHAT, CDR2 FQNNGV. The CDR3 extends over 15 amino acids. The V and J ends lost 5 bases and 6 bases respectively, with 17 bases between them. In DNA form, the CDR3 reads TGTGCCAGCAGCCAAAATCCAGGGCTAGGTCAGCCCCAGCATTTT. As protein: CASSQNPGLGQPQHF.

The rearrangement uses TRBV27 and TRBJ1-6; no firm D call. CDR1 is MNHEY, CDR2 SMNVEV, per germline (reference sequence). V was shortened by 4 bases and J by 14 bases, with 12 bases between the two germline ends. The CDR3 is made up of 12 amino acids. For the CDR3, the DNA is TGTGCCAGCAGTTCCGGGAGTTCTTCCCTCCACTTT. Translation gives CASSSGSSSLHF.

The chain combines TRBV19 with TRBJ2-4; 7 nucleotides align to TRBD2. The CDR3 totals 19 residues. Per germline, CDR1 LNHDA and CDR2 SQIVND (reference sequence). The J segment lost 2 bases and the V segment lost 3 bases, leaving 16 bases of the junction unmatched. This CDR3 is CASSMSGWGGEKSKNIQYF. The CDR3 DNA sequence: TGTGCCAGTAGTATGAGTGGTTGGGGGGGGGAGAAATCCAAAAACATTCAGTACTTC.

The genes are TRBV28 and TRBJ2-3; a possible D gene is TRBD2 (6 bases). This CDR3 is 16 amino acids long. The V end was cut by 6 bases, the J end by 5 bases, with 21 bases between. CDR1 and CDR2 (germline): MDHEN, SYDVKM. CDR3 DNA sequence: TGTGCCAGCAGCCCCCATGGAGGGCTTAGGAGAGATACGCAGTATTTT. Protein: CASSPHGGLRRDTQYF.

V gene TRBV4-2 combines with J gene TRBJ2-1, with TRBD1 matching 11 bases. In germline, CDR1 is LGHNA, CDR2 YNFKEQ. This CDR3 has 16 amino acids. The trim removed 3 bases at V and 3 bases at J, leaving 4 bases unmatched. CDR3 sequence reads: CASSQEGTGGYNEQFF. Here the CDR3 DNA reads TGTGCCAGCAGCCAGGAGGGGACAGGGGGCTACAATGAGCAGTTCTTC.

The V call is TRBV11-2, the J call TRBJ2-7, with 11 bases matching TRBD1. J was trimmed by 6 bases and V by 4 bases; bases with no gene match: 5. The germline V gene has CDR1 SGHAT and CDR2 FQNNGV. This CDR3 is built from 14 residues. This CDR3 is CASSSWTGGSEQYF. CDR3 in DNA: TGTGCCAGCAGCTCCTGGACAGGGGGCAGCGAGCAGTACTTC.

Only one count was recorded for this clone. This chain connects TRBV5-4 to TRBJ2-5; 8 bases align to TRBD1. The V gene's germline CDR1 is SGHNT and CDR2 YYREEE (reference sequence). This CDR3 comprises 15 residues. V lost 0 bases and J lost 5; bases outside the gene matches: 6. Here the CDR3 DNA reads TGTGCCAGCAGCTTGGGGCAGGGGGCATGGGAGACCCAGTACTTC. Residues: CASSLGQGAWETQYF.

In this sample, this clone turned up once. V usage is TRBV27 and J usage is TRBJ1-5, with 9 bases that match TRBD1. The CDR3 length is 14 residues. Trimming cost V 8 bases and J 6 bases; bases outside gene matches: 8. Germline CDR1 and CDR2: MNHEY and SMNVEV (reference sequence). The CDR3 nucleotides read TGTGCCAGCGCGCAGGACAGGGGTGTTCAGCCCCAGCATTTT. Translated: CASAQDRGVQPQHF.

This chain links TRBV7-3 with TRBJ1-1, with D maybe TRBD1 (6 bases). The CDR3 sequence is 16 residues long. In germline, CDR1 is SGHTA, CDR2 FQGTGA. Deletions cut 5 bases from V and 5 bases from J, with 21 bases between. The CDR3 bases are TGTGCCAGCAGCCTAAAGGGGGGGCTGGTAAAAACTGAAGCTTTCTTT. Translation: CASSLKGGLVKTEAFF. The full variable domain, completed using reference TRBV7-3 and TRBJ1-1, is GAGVSQTPSNKVTEKGKYVELRCDPISGHTALYWYRQSLGQGPEFLIYFQGTGAADDSGLPNDRFFAVRPEGSVSTLKIQRTERGDSAVYLCASSLKGGLVKTEAFFGQGTRLTVV.

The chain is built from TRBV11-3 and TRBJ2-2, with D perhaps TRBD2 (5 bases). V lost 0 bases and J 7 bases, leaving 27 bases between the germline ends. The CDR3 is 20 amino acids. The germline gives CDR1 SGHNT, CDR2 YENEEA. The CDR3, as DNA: TGTGCCAGCAGCTTAGATATTCCACCACGGGGAAAAATCTCCGGCGGGGAGCTGTTTTTT. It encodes CASSLDIPPRGKISGGELFF. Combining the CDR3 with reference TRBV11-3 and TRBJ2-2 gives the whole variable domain EAGVVQSPRYKIIEKKQPVAFWCNPISGHNTLYWYLQNLGQGPELLIRYENEEAVDDSQLPKDRFSAERLKGVDSTLKIQPAELGDSAVYLCASSLDIPPRGKISGGELFFGEGSRLTVL.